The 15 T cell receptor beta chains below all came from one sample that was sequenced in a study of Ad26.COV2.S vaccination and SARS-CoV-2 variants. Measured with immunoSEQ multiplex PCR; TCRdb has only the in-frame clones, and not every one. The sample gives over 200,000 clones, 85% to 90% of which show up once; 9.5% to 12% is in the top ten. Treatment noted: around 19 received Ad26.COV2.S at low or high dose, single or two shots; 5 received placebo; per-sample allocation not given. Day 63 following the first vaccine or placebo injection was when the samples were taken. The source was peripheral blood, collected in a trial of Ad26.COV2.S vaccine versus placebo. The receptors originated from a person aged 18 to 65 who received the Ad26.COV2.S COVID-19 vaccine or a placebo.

Here the CDR3 DNA reads TGTGCCAGCAGCCAACTGCCCGCGGGGGGCACAGATACGCAGTATTTT. Its protein product is CASSQLPAGGTDTQYF. This chain joins TRBV3-1 (or the pseudogene TRBV3-2) and TRBJ2-3, with TRBD2 identical over 7 bases. CDR1 is LGHDT and CDR2 is YNNKEL in the germline V gene (reference sequence). The CDR3 runs to 16 residues. The ends lost 2 bases at V and 1 base at J; junction bases unmatched: 6.

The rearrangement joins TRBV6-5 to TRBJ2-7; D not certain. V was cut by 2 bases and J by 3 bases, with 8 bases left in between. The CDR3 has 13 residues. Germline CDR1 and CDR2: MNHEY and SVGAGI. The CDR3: CASSYMGNYEQYF. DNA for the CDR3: TGTGCCAGCAGTTACATGGGGAACTACGAGCAGTACTTC.

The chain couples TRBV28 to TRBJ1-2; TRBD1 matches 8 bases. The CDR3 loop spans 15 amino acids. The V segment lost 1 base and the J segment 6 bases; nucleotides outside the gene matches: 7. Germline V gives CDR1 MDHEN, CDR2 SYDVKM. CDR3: CASSLSRQGLDGYTF. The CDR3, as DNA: TGTGCCAGCAGTTTATCCCGACAGGGGTTAGATGGCTACACCTTC.

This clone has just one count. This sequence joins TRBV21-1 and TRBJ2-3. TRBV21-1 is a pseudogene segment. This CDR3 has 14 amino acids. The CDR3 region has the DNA TGTGCCAGCAGCAAATCGGTTGGGACAGATACGCAGTATTTT. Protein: CASSKSVGTDTQYF.

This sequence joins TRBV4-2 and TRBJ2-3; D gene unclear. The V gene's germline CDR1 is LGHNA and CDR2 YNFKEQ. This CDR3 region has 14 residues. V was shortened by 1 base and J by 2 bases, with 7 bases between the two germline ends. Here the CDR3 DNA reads TGTGCCAGCAGCCAAGGTAGCTCCACAGATACGCAGTATTTT. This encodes CASSQGSSTDTQYF.

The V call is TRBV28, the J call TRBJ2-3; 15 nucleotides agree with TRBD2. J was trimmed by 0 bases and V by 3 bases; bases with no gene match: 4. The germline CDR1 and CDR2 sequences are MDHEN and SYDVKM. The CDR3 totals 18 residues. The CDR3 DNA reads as TGTGCCAGCAGTTTGGGACTAGCGGGAGGTTTAAGCACAGATACGCAGTATTTT. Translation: CASSLGLAGGLSTDTQYF.

CDR3 residues: CASSEALQALATQYF. CDR3 DNA: TGTGCCAGCAGTGAAGCGCTACAGGCCCTCGCGACCCAGTACTTC. V usage is TRBV6-1 and J usage is TRBJ2-5; D is possibly TRBD1 (5 bases). V lost 0 bases to trimming and J lost 7 bases, with 15 bases between them. The CDR3 has 15 residues. Germline loops: CDR1 MNHNS, CDR2 SASEGT.

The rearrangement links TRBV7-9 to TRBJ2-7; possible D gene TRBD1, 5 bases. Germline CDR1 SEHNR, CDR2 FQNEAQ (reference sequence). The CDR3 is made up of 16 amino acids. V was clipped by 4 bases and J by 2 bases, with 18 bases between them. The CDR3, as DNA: TGTGCCAGCAGCTCAGCCCCAAAGGGGCGCACCTACGAGCAGTACTTC. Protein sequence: CASSSAPKGRTYEQYF.

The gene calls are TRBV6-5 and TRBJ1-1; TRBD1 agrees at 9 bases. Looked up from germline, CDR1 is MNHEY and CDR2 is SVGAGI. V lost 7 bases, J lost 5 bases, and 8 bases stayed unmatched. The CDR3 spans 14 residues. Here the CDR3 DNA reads TGTGCCAGCAAGAGGACAGGGGCCGGGACTGAAGCTTTCTTT. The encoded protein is CASKRTGAGTEAFF.

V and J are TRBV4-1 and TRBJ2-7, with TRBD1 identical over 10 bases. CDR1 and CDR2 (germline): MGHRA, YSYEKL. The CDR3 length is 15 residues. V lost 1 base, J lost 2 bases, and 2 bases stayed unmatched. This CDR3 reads CASSQAGQGAYEQYF. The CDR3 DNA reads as TGCGCCAGCAGCCAAGCCGGACAGGGGGCCTACGAGCAGTACTTC.

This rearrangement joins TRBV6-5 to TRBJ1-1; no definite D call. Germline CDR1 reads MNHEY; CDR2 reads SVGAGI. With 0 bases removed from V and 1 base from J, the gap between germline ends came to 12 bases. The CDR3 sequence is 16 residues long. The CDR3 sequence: CASSYSPPWANTEAFF. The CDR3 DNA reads TGTGCCAGCAGTTACTCTCCCCCGTGGGCGAACACTGAAGCTTTCTTT.

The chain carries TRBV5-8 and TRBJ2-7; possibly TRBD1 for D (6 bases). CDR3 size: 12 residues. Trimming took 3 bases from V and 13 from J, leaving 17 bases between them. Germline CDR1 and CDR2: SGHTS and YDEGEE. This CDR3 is CASSWGRQALYF. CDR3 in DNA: TGTGCCAGCAGCTGGGGGAGACAGGCCTTATACTTC.

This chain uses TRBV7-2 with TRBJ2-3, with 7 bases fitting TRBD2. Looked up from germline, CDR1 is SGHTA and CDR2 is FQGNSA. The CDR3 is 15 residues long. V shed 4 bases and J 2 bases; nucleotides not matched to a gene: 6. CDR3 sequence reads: CASSSGGGSTDTQYF. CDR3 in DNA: TGTGCCAGCAGCTCCGGGGGAGGGTCCACAGATACGCAGTATTTT.

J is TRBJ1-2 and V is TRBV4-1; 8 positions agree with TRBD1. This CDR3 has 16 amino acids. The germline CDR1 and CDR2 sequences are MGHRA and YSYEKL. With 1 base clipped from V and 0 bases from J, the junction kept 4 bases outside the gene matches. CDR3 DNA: TGCGCCAGCAGCCAAGCCGACAGGGGAGCTAACTATGGCTACACCTTC. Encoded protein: CASSQADRGANYGYTF.

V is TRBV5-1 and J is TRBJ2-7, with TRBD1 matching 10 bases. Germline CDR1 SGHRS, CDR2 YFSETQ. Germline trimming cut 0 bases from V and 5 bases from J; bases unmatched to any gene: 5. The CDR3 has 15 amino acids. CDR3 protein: CASSLGTGGLNEQYF. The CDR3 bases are TGCGCCAGCAGCTTGGGGACAGGGGGTCTCAACGAGCAGTACTTC.